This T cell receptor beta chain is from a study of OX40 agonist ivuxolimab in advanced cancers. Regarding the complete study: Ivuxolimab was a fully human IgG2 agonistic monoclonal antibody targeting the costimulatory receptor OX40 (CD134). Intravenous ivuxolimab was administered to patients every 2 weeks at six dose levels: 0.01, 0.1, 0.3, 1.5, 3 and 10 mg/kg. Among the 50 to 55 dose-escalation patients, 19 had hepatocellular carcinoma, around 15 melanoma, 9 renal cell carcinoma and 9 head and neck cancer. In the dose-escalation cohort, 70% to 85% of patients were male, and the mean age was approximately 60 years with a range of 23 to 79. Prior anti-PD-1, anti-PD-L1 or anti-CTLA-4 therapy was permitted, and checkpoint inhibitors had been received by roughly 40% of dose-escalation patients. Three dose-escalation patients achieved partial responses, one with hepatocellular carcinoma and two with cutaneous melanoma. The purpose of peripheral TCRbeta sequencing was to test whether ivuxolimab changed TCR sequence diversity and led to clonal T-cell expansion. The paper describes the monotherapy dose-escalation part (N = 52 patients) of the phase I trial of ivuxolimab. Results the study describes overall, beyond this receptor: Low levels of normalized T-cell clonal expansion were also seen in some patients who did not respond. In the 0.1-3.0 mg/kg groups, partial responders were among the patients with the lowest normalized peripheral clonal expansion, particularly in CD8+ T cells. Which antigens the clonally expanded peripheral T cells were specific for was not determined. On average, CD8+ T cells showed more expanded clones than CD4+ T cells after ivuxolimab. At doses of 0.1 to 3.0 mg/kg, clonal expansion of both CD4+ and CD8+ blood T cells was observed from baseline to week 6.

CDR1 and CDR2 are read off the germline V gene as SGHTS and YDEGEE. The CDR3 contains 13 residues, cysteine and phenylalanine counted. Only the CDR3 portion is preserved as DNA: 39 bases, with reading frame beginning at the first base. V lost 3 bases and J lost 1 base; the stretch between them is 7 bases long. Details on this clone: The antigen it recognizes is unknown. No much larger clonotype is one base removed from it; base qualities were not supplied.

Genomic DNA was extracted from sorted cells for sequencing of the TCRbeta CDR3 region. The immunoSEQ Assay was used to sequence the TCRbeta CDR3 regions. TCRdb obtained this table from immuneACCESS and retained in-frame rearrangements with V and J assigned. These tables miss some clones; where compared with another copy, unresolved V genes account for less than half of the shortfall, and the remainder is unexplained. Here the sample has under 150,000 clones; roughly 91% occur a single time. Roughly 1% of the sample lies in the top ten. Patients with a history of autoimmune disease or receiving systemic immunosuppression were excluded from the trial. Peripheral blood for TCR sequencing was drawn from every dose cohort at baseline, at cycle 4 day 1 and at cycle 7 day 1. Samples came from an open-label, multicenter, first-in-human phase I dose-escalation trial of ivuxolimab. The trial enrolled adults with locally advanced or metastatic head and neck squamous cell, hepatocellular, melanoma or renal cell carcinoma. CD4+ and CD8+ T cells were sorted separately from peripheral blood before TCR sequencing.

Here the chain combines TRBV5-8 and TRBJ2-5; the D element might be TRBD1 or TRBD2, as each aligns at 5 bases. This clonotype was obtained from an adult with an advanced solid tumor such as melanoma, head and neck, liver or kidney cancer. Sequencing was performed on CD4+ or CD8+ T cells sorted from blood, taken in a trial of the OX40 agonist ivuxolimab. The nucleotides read TGTGCCAGCAGCTGGGACCGCCAAGAGACCCAGTACTTC. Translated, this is CASSWDRQETQYF.